These 13 T cell receptor beta chains came from one sample sequenced in a study of T cells in Graves' hyperthyroidism and ophthalmopathy. TCR beta CDR3 sequences were amplified from RNA transcripts. The HTBI primer set served for first-round RT-PCR of the TCR CDR3. Using its own MiXCR run on the multiplex PCR reads, TCRdb lists one record per CDR3 protein. The table lists some 92,000 distinct CDR3 sequences, about 40% of them singletons, with about a tenth in the top ten. The specimen sequenced was peripheral blood or thyroid tissue (not recorded which). The receptors here all came from a woman aged 30 to 39 with Graves' hyperthyroidism.

This clonotype has at least ten counts. The rearrangement uses TRBV5-1 and TRBJ2-5, with 8 bases identical to TRBD2. The junction had 6 bases not matched to a gene; V was cut back by 3 bases and J by 5 bases. CDR1 SGHRS and CDR2 YFSETQ come from the germline V gene. The CDR3 contains 14 residues. In nucleotides, the CDR3 is TGCGCCAGCAGCTACCTAGCGGGCAGTGAGACCCAGTACTTC. Translation gives CASSYLAGSETQYF.

This clonotype was seen at least ten times. CDR3 nucleotide sequence: TGTGCCAGCAGCCCTCACTCCCTTAGCGGGGGTGGAGGCGAGCAGTACTTC. It translates to CASSPHSLSGGGGEQYF. The chain links TRBV7-2 to TRBJ2-7, with 9 bases aligning to TRBD2. The CDR3 extends over 17 amino acids. Per the germline V gene, CDR1 is SGHTA and CDR2 is FQGNSA. The V segment lost 5 bases and the J segment 6 bases; nucleotides outside the gene matches: 17.

J is TRBJ2-5 and V is TRBV12-3 or TRBV12-4, with no clear D. With 7 bases removed from V and 9 bases from J, the gap between germline ends came to 15 bases. The length of the CDR3 is 12 residues. In DNA, the CDR3 is TGTGCCAGCACGGACCGGACGAGCTCCCAGTACTTC. Its protein product is CASTDRTSSQYF.

CDR3 sequence: CASRRTGSATGELFF. Here the CDR3 DNA reads TGTGCCAGCAGAAGGACAGGGTCTGCCACCGGGGAGCTGTTTTTT. V usage is TRBV7-3 and J usage is TRBJ2-2; TRBD1 matches at 8 bases. CDR1 is SGHTA and CDR2 is FQGTGA in the germline V gene. The CDR3 length is 15 residues. V lost 6 bases, J lost 4 bases, and 7 bases stayed unmatched.

The V call is TRBV12-3 or TRBV12-4, the J call TRBJ2-3, with a possible D match to TRBD1 (5 bases). This CDR3 comprises 13 residues. The ends were cut back, 5 bases at V and 5 bases at J, with 11 bases in the middle. CDR3 nucleotides: TGTGCCAGCAGTGTAGGGGCTGAAGATACGCAGTATTTT. It encodes CASSVGAEDTQYF.

At least ten counts were recorded for this clonotype. V gene TRBV19 combines with J gene TRBJ2-5; TRBD1 matches at 9 bases. From germline, CDR1 is LNHDA and CDR2 SQIVND (reference sequence). CDR3 length: 14 residues. The ends lost 8 bases at V and 1 base at J; junction bases unmatched: 5. The CDR3 nucleotides read TGTGCCAGTGGAAGGACAGGGGTCCAAGAGACCCAGTACTTC. Translation gives CASGRTGVQETQYF.

This clonotype appeared many times. The rearrangement joins TRBV11-2 to TRBJ1-2; D perhaps matches TRBD1 (5 bases). Germline V CDR1 and CDR2: SGHAT, FQNNGV. V was pared by 5 bases and J by 6 bases, with 22 bases between. There are 16 residues in the CDR3. The CDR3 reads CASSHAIRDSRDGYTF. The CDR3 region has the DNA TGTGCCAGCAGCCACGCGATAAGAGACAGCCGAGATGGCTACACCTTC.

This clonotype was seen at least ten times. The rearrangement links TRBV28 to TRBJ1-2; 8 nucleotides match TRBD1. Germline CDR1 and CDR2: MDHEN and SYDVKM. The V segment lost 5 bases and the J segment 3 bases; nucleotides outside the gene matches: 8. CDR3 size: 15 residues. This CDR3 reads CASSPQAGGHYGYTF. DNA of the CDR3: TGTGCCAGCAGTCCTCAAGCAGGGGGCCACTATGGCTACACCTTC.

By proportion, this clonotype is medium-sized (0.01 to 0.1%). The chain is built from TRBV7-9 and TRBJ2-7; weak D call: TRBD2 (6 bases). Germline V gene data show CDR1 as SEHNR and CDR2 as FQNEAQ (reference sequence). This CDR3 is 16 amino acids long. Deletions cut 7 bases from V and 0 bases from J, with 19 bases between. The CDR3 DNA reads as TGTGCCAGCACCTTCTGGCCGGGACTTAGCTCCTACGAGCAGTACTTC. Amino acids: CASTFWPGLSSYEQYF.

This clonotype was counted many times. An end of the junction does not agree with germline; a read error may underlie this. The chain recombines TRBV7-9 with TRBJ2-2; 7 bases are shared with TRBD1. Germline V lookup: CDR1 SEHNR, CDR2 FQNEAQ (reference sequence). This CDR3 has 16 residues. The DNA for the CDR3 is TGTGCCTGCAGCTTTCGTAAGGGGGCTTACACCGGGGAGCTGTTTTTT. Encoded protein: CACSFRKGAYTGELFF.

This clonotype showed up many times. This sequence joins TRBV5-8 and TRBJ1-5, with 7 nucleotides matching TRBD1. The CDR3 sequence is 15 residues long. V lost 2 bases, J lost 3 bases, and 5 bases stayed unmatched. The germline V gene has CDR1 SGHTS and CDR2 YDEGEE. The CDR3 here is CASSFRGQDNQPQHF. As DNA, the CDR3 is TGTGCCAGCAGCTTTAGGGGGCAGGACAATCAGCCCCAGCATTTT.

This clonotype showed up just a few times. This sequence joins TRBV5-1 and TRBJ2-3; no clear D gene. This CDR3 has 13 amino acids. Trimming took off 4 bases at V and 2 bases at J, with 8 bases between the two ends. Germline loops: CDR1 SGHRS, CDR2 YFSETQ. CDR3 in amino acids: CASSGGNTDTQYF. In DNA form, the CDR3 reads TGCGCCAGCAGCGGTGGAAACACAGATACGCAGTATTTT.

The sample holds many counts of this clonotype. This sequence joins TRBV20-1 and TRBJ2-5; 13 bases line up with TRBD2. Germline lookup yields CDR1 DFQATT and CDR2 SNEGSKA (reference sequence). Trimming removed 0 bases from V and 5 bases from J; junction bases left unmatched: 9. The CDR3 has 17 residues. CDR3 loop: CSARDLRTSGRRETQYF. Written as DNA, the CDR3 is TGCAGTGCTAGAGATCTAAGGACTAGCGGGAGAAGGGAGACCCAGTACTTC.